Described below is a single T cell receptor (beta chain) sequence and its context. This clonotype was seen a few times. Which antigen it targets is not known. No base quality values were provided; no much bigger clone lies one nucleotide off. The cysteine opens and the phenylalanine closes a CDR3 of 16 amino acids. Only the CDR3 portion is preserved as DNA: 48 bases, with reading frame beginning at the first base. From a lookup of the germline V gene, CDR1 and CDR2 are MGHRA and YSYEKL. Trimming removed 0 bases from V and 6 bases from J, leaving 15 bases between the germline ends. Libraries were built with PCR. The sequencing machine was a HiSeq X Ten. TCRdb ran its own pipeline on the public reads, namely fastp trimming at Q25 and MiXCR clone calling, and kept in-frame beta chains. Rows merge per CDR3 protein into single entries with the most common DNA and genes. The sample includes 1,500 to 2,000 distinct CDR3 sequences, with around 43% observed a single time. The ten largest make up 22% of the sample.

The donors were patients who had localized lung adenocarcinoma, which is a subtype of non-small cell lung cancer. The samples were taken from the centers of localized lung adenocarcinomas. For TCR repertoire analysis, CD4+ T cells from tumor tissue were profiled apart from CD8+ T cells. The data are from a study of CD4 and CD8 cells across lung adenocarcinoma regions (dated by TCRdb to the late 2010s). Background on the whole study: The study examined intratumor heterogeneity of the T cell receptor repertoire by comparing tumor centers with tumor margins.

The chain is encoded by TRBV4-1 joined to TRBJ2-4; the D gene is possibly TRBD2, with 5 bases matching. The receptor was isolated from a female donor with lung adenocarcinoma. The CD4 and CD8 labels of this study may be unreliable. Sequenced: CD4+ T cells from the center of a lung tumor. What the cell subset or site label conveys for this sample: tumor center region. The CDR3 reads CASSQEVSLAGNIQYF. The nucleotide sequence is given as TGCGCCAGCAGCCAAGAAGTAAGTTTGGCGGGAAACATTCAGTACTTC.